Presented here are 17 T cell receptor beta chains from one specimen sequenced in a study of monozygotic twins with inflammatory bowel disease. TCRdb reworked the 5' RACE reads into one entry per CDR3 protein, no DNA. This table holds about 420,000 distinct CDR3 sequences. What was sequenced was blood. Receptors originate from a human donor with ulcerative colitis or Crohn's disease, or a healthy co-twin of an affected twin (not recorded which).

This chain connects TRBV7-2 to TRBJ2-3. Germline lookup yields CDR1 SGHTA and CDR2 FQGNSA. The CDR3 consists of 16 residues. CDR3 amino acids: CASSLARLKHTDTQYF.

The chain combines TRBV20-1 with TRBJ1-6; TCRdb indicates TRBD1, and absent DNA this call remains unverified. The CDR3 covers 14 residues. Germline V gene data show CDR1 as DFQATT and CDR2 as SNEGSKA (reference sequence). The CDR3 sequence is CSASPGQYNSPLHF.

The chain couples TRBV6-2 or TRBV6-3 to TRBJ2-1; the D call of TRBD2 rests on TCRdb alone, since no DNA is present to check it. This CDR3 is 14 amino acids long. Germline V CDR1 and CDR2: MNHEY, SVGEGT. CDR3 amino acids: CASSELAGGYEQFF.

The chain recombines TRBV2 with TRBJ1-2. The CDR3 covers 14 residues. Germline V lookup: CDR1 SNHLY, CDR2 FYNNEI. The chain's CDR3 is CASSERDWNYGYTF.

This chain uses TRBV9 with TRBJ2-5; TCRdb gives TRBD2 as the D gene, but with no DNA this cannot be confirmed. Germline CDR1 is SGDLS and CDR2 is YYNGEE. The CDR3 contains 21 residues. CDR3 amino acids: CASSAGTGYELAGALRGTQYF.

J is TRBJ1-1 and V is TRBV11-2; checking the TCRdb D call of TRBD1 is not possible without DNA. The germline CDR1 and CDR2 sequences are SGHAT and FQNNGV. The CDR3 length is 14 residues. CDR3 amino acids: CASQPGTINTEAFF.

V usage is TRBV28 and J usage is TRBJ2-2; checking the TCRdb D call of TRBD2 is not possible without DNA. Germline loops: CDR1 MDHEN, CDR2 SYDVKM. The CDR3 runs to 17 residues. CDR3 loop: CASSFGLAGGPNGELFF.

This chain uses TRBV28 with TRBJ1-1; TCRdb calls TRBD1, which cannot be checked without DNA. The CDR3 is 14 residues long. Germline CDR1 MDHEN, CDR2 SYDVKM. CDR3 protein: CATHINRGRTEAFF.

This chain joins TRBV7-2 and TRBJ1-5. The CDR3 has 16 amino acids. Per germline, CDR1 SGHTA and CDR2 FQGNSA. The CDR3 reads CASSLYGGDSNQPQHF.

The chain recombines TRBV7-9 with TRBJ2-1; there is no DNA to check the TCRdb D call of TRBD2. This CDR3 region has 17 residues. Per the germline V gene, CDR1 is SEHNR and CDR2 is FQNEAQ (reference sequence). The CDR3 spells CASSSWTRLTGSDEQFF.

The chain's CDR3 is CASSWGQGSNQPQHF. This rearrangement joins TRBV11-2 to TRBJ1-5; the D call of TRBD1 rests on TCRdb alone, since no DNA is present to check it. The germline V gene encodes CDR1 SGHAT and CDR2 FQNNGV. This CDR3 has 15 amino acids.

The V and J genes are TRBV5-1 and TRBJ1-1; checking the TCRdb D call of TRBD1 is not possible without DNA. CDR1 is SGHRS, CDR2 YFSETQ, per germline. CDR3 length: 14 amino acids. CDR3 loop: CASSWGQGPSEAFF.

The gene calls are TRBV7-2 and TRBJ1-2; TCRdb calls TRBD1, which cannot be checked without DNA. Germline CDR1 is SGHTA and CDR2 is FQGNSA. The CDR3 totals 15 residues. The CDR3 sequence is CASSSGPTGFHGYTF.

The CDR3 protein is CASSQGLTDTQYF. The V call is TRBV18, the J call TRBJ2-3; lacking DNA, the TRBD2 call made by TCRdb goes unchecked. The germline CDR1 and CDR2 sequences are KGHSH and LQKENI. This CDR3 comprises 13 residues.

CDR3: CASSPPDNGYYGYTF. The chain employs TRBV18 and TRBJ1-2. CDR1 is KGHSH and CDR2 is LQKENI in the germline V gene. CDR3 length: 15 amino acids.

V is TRBV6-2 or TRBV6-3 and J is TRBJ1-6; the D gene TCRdb calls, TRBD1, cannot be checked with no DNA. Per germline, CDR1 MNHEY and CDR2 SVGEGT. The CDR3 has 14 amino acids. CDR3 sequence reads: CASRPGRNNSPLHF.

The chain links TRBV5-1 to TRBJ2-5. CDR1 is SGHRS, CDR2 YFSETQ, per germline. This CDR3 is built from 13 residues. The CDR3 spells CASSLSIEETQYF.